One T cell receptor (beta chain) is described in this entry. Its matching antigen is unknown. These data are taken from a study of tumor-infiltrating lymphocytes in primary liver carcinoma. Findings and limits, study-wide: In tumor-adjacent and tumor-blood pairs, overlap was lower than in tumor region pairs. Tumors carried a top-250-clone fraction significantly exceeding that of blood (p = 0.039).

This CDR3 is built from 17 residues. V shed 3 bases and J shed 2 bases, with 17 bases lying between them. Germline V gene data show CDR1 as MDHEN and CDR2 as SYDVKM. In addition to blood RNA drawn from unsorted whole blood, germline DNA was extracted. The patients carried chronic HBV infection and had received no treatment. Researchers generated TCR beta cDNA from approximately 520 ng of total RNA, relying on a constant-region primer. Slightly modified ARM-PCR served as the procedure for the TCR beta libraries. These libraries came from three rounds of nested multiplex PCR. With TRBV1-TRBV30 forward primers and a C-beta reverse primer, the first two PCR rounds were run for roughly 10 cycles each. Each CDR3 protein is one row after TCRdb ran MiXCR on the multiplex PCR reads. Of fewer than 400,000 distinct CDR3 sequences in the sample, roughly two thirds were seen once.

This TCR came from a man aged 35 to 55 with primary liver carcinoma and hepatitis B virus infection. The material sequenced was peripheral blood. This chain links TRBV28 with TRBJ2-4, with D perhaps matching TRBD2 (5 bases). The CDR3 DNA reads TGTGCCAGCAGTTTTTCGTCTTCCGGGATCTCCAAAAACATTCAGTACTTC. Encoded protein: CASSFSSSGISKNIQYF.